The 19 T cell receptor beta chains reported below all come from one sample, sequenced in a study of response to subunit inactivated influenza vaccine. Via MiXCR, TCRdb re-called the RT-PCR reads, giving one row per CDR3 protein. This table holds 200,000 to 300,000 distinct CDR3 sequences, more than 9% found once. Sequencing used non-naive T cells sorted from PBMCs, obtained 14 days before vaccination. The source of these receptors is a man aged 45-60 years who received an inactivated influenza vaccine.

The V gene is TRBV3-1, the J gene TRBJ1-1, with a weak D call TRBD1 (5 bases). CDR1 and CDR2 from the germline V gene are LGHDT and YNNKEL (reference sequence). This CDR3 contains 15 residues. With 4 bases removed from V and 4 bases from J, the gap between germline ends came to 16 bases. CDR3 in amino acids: CASSPQGVRATEAFF. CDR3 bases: TGTGCCAGCAGCCCACAAGGGGTCCGGGCCACTGAAGCTTTCTTT.

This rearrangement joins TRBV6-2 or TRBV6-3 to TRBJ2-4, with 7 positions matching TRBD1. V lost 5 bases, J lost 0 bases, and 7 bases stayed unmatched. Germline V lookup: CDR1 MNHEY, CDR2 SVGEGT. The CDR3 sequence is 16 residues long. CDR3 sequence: CASSDTGQLAKNIQYF. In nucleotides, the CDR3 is TGTGCCAGCAGTGATACGGGACAGCTAGCCAAAAACATTCAGTACTTC.

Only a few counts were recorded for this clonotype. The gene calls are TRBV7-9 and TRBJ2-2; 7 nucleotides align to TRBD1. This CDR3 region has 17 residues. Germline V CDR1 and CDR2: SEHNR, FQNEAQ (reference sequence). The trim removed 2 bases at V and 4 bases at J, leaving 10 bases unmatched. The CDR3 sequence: CASSLLATGESTGELFF. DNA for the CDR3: TGTGCCAGCAGCTTACTAGCTACAGGGGAGAGCACCGGGGAGCTGTTTTTT.

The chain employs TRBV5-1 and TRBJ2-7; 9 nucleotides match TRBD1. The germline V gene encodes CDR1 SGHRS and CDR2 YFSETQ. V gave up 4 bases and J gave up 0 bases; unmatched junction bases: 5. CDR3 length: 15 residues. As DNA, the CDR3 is TGCGCCAGCAGCCGCGGGACAGGGAGCTCCTACGAGCAGTACTTC. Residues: CASSRGTGSSYEQYF.

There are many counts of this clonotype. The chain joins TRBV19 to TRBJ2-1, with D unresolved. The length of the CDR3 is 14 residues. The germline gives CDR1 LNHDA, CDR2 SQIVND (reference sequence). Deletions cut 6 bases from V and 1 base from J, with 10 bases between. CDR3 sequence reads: CASSPTRSYNEQFF. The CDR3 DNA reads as TGTGCCAGTAGCCCTACCCGGTCCTACAATGAGCAGTTCTTC.

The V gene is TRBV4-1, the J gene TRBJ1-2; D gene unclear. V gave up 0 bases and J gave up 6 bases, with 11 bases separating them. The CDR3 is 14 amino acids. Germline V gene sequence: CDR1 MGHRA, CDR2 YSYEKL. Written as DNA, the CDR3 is TGCGCCAGCAGCCAAGATGTAGACTTGAATGGCTACACCTTC. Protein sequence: CASSQDVDLNGYTF.

Here the CDR3 reads CATKYRGDTEAFF. The DNA for the CDR3 is TGCGCCACCAAATACAGGGGAGACACTGAAGCTTTCTTT. V usage is TRBV5-1 and J usage is TRBJ1-1; 7 positions match TRBD1. J lost 3 bases, V lost 9 bases, and 8 bases had no gene match. Germline V gene data show CDR1 as SGHRS and CDR2 as YFSETQ. The CDR3 is 13 amino acids. Full variable domain (missing parts from reference TRBV5-1 and TRBJ1-1): KAGVTQTPRYLIKTRGQQVTLSCSPISGHRSVSWYQQTPGQGLQFLFEYFSETQRNKGNFPGRFSGRQFSNSRSEMNVSTLELGDSALYLCATKYRGDTEAFFGQGTRLTVV.

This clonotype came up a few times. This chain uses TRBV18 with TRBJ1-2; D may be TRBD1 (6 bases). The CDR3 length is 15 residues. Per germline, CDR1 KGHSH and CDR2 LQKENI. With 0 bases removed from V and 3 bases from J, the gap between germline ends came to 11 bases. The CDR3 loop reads CASSPPAQGDYGYTF. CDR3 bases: TGTGCCAGCTCACCACCGGCACAGGGAGACTATGGCTACACCTTC.

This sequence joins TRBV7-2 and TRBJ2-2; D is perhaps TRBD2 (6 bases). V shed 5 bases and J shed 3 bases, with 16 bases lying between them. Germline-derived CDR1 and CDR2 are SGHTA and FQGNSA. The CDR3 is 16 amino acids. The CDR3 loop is CASSRVGGFYTGELFF. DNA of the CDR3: TGTGCCAGCAGCAGGGTGGGGGGATTTTACACCGGGGAGCTGTTTTTT.

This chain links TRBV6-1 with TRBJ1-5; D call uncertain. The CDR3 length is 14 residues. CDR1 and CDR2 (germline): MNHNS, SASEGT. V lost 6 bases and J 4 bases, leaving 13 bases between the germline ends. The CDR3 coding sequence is TGTGCCAGCAGGGCGCGAACGAAAAATCAGCCCCAGCATTTT. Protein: CASRARTKNQPQHF.

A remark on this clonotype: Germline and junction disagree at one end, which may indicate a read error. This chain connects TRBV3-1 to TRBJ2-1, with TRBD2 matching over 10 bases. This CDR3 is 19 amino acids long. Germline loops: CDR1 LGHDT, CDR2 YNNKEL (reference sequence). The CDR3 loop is CASTQAAGGRSPGMNEQFF. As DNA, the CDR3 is TGTGCCAGCACCCAAGCAGCGGGGGGGCGGAGTCCAGGAATGAATGAGCAGTTCTTC.

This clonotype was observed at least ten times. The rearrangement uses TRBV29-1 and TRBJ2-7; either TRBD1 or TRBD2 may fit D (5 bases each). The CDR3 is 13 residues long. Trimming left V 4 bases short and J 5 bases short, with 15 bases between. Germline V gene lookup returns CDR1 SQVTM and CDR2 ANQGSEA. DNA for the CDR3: TGCAGCGTTGTAAGGGACCGAAGGGACGAGCAGTACTTC. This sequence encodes CSVVRDRRDEQYF.

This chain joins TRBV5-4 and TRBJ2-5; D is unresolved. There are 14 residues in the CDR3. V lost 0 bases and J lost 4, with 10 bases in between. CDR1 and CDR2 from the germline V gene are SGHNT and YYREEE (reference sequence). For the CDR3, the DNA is TGTGCCAGCAGCTTGGCCCAGGTGGGAGAGACCCAGTACTTC. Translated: CASSLAQVGETQYF.

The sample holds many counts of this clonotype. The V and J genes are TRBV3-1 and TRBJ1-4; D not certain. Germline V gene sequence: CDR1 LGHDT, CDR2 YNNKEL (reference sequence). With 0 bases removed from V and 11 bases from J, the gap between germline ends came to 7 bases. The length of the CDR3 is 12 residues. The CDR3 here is CASSQDLGKLFF. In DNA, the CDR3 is TGTGCCAGCAGCCAAGATCTAGGGAAACTGTTTTTT.

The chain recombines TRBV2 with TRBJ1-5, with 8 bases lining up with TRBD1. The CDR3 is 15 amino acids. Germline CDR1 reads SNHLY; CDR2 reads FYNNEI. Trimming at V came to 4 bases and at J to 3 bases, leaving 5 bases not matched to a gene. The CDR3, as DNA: TGTGCCAGCAGTGCTCAGGGGGCGGTCAATCAGCCCCAGCATTTT. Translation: CASSAQGAVNQPQHF.

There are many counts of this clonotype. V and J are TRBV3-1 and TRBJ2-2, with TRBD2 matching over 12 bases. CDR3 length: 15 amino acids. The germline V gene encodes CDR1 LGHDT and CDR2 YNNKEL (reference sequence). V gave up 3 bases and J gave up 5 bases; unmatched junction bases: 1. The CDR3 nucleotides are TGTGCCAGCAGCCAGACTAGCGGGAGAACCGGGGAGCTGTTTTTT. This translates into CASSQTSGRTGELFF.

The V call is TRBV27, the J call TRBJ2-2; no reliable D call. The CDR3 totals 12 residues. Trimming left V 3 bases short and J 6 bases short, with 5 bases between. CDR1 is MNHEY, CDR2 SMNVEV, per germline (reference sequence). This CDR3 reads CASSLWSGELFF. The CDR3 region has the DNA TGTGCCAGCAGTTTGTGGTCCGGGGAGCTGTTTTTT.

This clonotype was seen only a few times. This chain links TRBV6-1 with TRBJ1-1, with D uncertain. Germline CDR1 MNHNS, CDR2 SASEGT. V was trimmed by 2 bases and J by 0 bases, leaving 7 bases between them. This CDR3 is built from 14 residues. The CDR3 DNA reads TGTGCCAGCAGTGAAAAGGGTTTGAACACTGAAGCTTTCTTT. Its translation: CASSEKGLNTEAFF.

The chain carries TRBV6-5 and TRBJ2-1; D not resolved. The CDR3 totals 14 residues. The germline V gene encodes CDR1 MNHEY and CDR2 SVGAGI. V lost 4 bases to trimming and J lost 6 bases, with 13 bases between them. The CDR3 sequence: CASSLRGPPNEQFF. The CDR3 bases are TGTGCCAGCAGTTTACGCGGACCCCCCAATGAGCAGTTCTTC.